A selection of T cell receptor beta chains follows, all from one sample in a study of beta chain features in type 1 diabetes. The method was immunoSEQ multiplex PCR; TCRdb's version includes in-frame clones alone and lacks a portion of them. The sample holds a few hundred thousand clones, roughly a tenth seen once. The sequenced material came from central memory CD4+ T cells from blood. The receptors were sampled from a man aged 30 to 45 with type 1 diabetes. CDR3s include the opening cysteine and the closing phenylalanine or tryptophan. The order of the fields is D gene, V gene, clone size, J gene, CDR3 DNA, CDR3 protein. The D gene is left open where the match is weak. Clone sizes are given selectively: once, few, many, or a class where the clone is expanded.

d_gene: -
v_gene: TRBV28
abundance: few
j_gene: TRBJ1-1
CDR3nt: TGTGCCAGCAGCTTGGGGGGGCCGAACACTGAAGCTTTCTTT
CDR3aa: CASSLGGPNTEAFF

d_gene: TRBD1
v_gene: TRBV5-1
abundance: -
j_gene: TRBJ2-3
CDR3nt: TGCGCCAGCAGCTTGCAGGGGGCGAACACAGATACGCAGTATTTT
CDR3aa: CASSLQGANTDTQYF

d_gene: -
v_gene: TRBV18
abundance: few
j_gene: TRBJ2-2
CDR3nt: TGTGCCAGCTCACCACAGGCAACCTCAAACGGGGAGCTGTTTTTT
CDR3aa: CASSPQATSNGELFF

d_gene: -
v_gene: TRBV15
abundance: -
j_gene: TRBJ2-1
CDR3nt: TGTGCCACCAGCAGATCCCTGGACAGCGGCAATGAGCAGTTCTTC
CDR3aa: CATSRSLDSGNEQFF

d_gene: TRBD2
v_gene: TRBV7-2
abundance: few
j_gene: TRBJ2-7
CDR3nt: TGTGCCAGCAGCTTATACAGCGGGAGGCAAGGCTACGAGCAGTACTTC
CDR3aa: CASSLYSGRQGYEQYF

d_gene: TRBD2
v_gene: TRBV7-2
abundance: -
j_gene: TRBJ2-7
CDR3nt: TGTGCCAGCAGCCCGGGGGGGCTAGCGGGCGAGCAGTACTTC
CDR3aa: CASSPGGLAGEQYF

d_gene: TRBD1
v_gene: TRBV9
abundance: -
j_gene: TRBJ2-7
CDR3nt: TGTGCCAGCAGTCCAGGACAGGGGGCCTACGAGCAGTACTTC
CDR3aa: CASSPGQGAYEQYF

d_gene: TRBD1
v_gene: TRBV7-2
abundance: -
j_gene: TRBJ2-3
CDR3nt: TGTGCCAGCAGCTTTCAGGGGGGCACAGATACGCAGTATTTT
CDR3aa: CASSFQGGTDTQYF

d_gene: TRBD2
v_gene: TRBV4-2
abundance: few
j_gene: TRBJ2-7
CDR3nt: TGTGCCAGCAGCCAAGATGCTAGCGGCCTAGCGTCCTACGAGCAGTACTTC
CDR3aa: CASSQDASGLASYEQYF

d_gene: TRBD1
v_gene: TRBV29-1
abundance: many
j_gene: TRBJ2-1
CDR3nt: TGCAGCGTTGCCCCACCGGGACAGTTGGGCGGTGAGCAGTTCTTC
CDR3aa: CSVAPPGQLGGEQFF

d_gene: TRBD1
v_gene: TRBV5-4
abundance: few
j_gene: TRBJ2-6
CDR3nt: TGTGCCAGCACGCTACAGGGGGTCTCTGGGGCCAACGTCCTGACTTTC
CDR3aa: CASTLQGVSGANVLTF

d_gene: -
v_gene: TRBV5-1
abundance: few
j_gene: TRBJ1-3
CDR3nt: TGCGCCAGCAGCTTCGGGTCGGGGGCGGCTGGAAACACCATATATTTT
CDR3aa: CASSFGSGAAGNTIYF

d_gene: -
v_gene: TRBV30
abundance: -
j_gene: TRBJ2-3
CDR3nt: TGTGCCTGGAATGGGGGCAGGGCCGGCACAGATACGCAGTATTTT
CDR3aa: CAWNGGRAGTDTQYF

d_gene: TRBD1
v_gene: TRBV6-5
abundance: few
j_gene: TRBJ1-1
CDR3nt: TGTGCCAGCAGTGGACAGGGGAACACTGAAGCTTTCTTT
CDR3aa: CASSGQGNTEAFF

d_gene: TRBD2
v_gene: TRBV5-4
abundance: few
j_gene: TRBJ2-2
CDR3nt: TGTGCCAGCAGCCCGACTAGCGGGAGGGCAACCGGGGAGCTGTTTTTT
CDR3aa: CASSPTSGRATGELFF

d_gene: -
v_gene: TRBV6-4
abundance: -
j_gene: TRBJ2-5
CDR3nt: TGTGCCAGCAGCGTTGAGGAGACCCAGTACTTC
CDR3aa: CASSVEETQYF

d_gene: TRBD1
v_gene: TRBV18
abundance: few
j_gene: TRBJ1-1
CDR3nt: TGTGCCAGCTCACCATTCGCCGGACAGGAGATGAACACTGAAGCTTTCTTT
CDR3aa: CASSPFAGQEMNTEAFF

d_gene: -
v_gene: TRBV7-9
abundance: few
j_gene: TRBJ2-2
CDR3nt: TGCGCCAGCAGCCAAAATCCTATAGGGACTCCTCTTGGGCTGTTTTTT
CDR3aa: CASSQNPIGTPLGLFF

d_gene: -
v_gene: TRBV19
abundance: -
j_gene: TRBJ1-1
CDR3nt: TGTGCCAGTAGTATAAAAATTGGGCCTAACACTGAAGCTTTCTTT
CDR3aa: CASSIKIGPNTEAFF

d_gene: TRBD2
v_gene: TRBV11-3
abundance: -
j_gene: TRBJ2-3
CDR3nt: TGTGCCAGCAGCAAACGGGAGGCAGATACGCAGTATTTT
CDR3aa: CASSKREADTQYF

d_gene: -
v_gene: TRBV18
abundance: -
j_gene: TRBJ2-2
CDR3nt: TGTGCCAGCTCAGCGAGCGTAGACACCGGGGAGCTGTTTTTT
CDR3aa: CASSASVDTGELFF

d_gene: -
v_gene: TRBV6-4
abundance: few
j_gene: TRBJ1-1
CDR3nt: TGTGCCAGCAGTGCAGGGGCTGGGAACACTGAAGCTTTCTTT
CDR3aa: CASSAGAGNTEAFF

d_gene: -
v_gene: TRBV5-1
abundance: -
j_gene: TRBJ2-7
CDR3nt: TGCGCCAGCAGCTTGTTGACGCGGGAAGTAGGCGAGCAGTACTTC
CDR3aa: CASSLLTREVGEQYF

d_gene: TRBD1
v_gene: TRBV4-3
abundance: few
j_gene: TRBJ1-4
CDR3nt: TGCGCCAGCAGCTGGGACAGTGGGACTAATGAAAAACTGTTTTTT
CDR3aa: CASSWDSGTNEKLFF

d_gene: -
v_gene: TRBV6-5
abundance: -
j_gene: TRBJ2-5
CDR3nt: TGTGCCACGGAAAGGGTGCGGGGCGAGACCCAGTACTTC
CDR3aa: CATERVRGETQYF

d_gene: -
v_gene: TRBV6-6
abundance: few
j_gene: TRBJ2-2
CDR3nt: TGTGCCAGCAGATTGGGGCTTTGGAACACCGGGGAGCTGTTTTTT
CDR3aa: CASRLGLWNTGELFF

d_gene: -
v_gene: TRBV7-2
abundance: few
j_gene: TRBJ2-5
CDR3nt: TGTGCCAGCAGCTTAAGCGTAGAAGGGGAGACCCAGTACTTC
CDR3aa: CASSLSVEGETQYF

d_gene: TRBD2
v_gene: TRBV2
abundance: -
j_gene: TRBJ2-3
CDR3nt: TGTGCCAGCTCTTTCTGGGAGGGCCGCACAGATACGCAGTATTTT
CDR3aa: CASSFWEGRTDTQYF

d_gene: -
v_gene: TRBV18
abundance: -
j_gene: TRBJ2-6
CDR3nt: TGTGCCAGCTCACCACTACAGATCTCTGGGGCCAACGTCCTGACTTTC
CDR3aa: CASSPLQISGANVLTF

d_gene: -
v_gene: TRBV18
abundance: few
j_gene: TRBJ2-7
CDR3nt: TGTGCCAGCTCACCAATTGGACGGACAACCTACGAGCAGTACTTC
CDR3aa: CASSPIGRTTYEQYF

d_gene: TRBD1
v_gene: TRBV6-5
abundance: -
j_gene: TRBJ2-1
CDR3nt: TGTGCCATCAGTCACGGGACAGGGTCTCTTGGGCAGTTCTTC
CDR3aa: CAISHGTGSLGQFF

d_gene: -
v_gene: TRBV4-3
abundance: -
j_gene: TRBJ1-2
CDR3nt: TGCGCCAGCAGCCAAGATCGCCTGGGGGGCTACACCTTC
CDR3aa: CASSQDRLGGYTF

d_gene: -
v_gene: TRBV7-8
abundance: many
j_gene: TRBJ2-1
CDR3nt: TGTGCCAGCAGCTTTGTCAACCGACTAGGAACGGCCGGTGGCGATGAGCAGTTCTTC
CDR3aa: CASSFVNRLGTAGGDEQFF

d_gene: -
v_gene: TRBV5-1
abundance: many
j_gene: TRBJ1-1
CDR3nt: TGCGCCAGCAGCTTGGAGGGTGAAGCTTTCTTT
CDR3aa: CASSLEGEAFF

d_gene: -
v_gene: TRBV7-2
abundance: -
j_gene: TRBJ1-5
CDR3nt: TGTGCCAGCAGCGCTGCCCAGGAGCAGCCCCAGCATTTT
CDR3aa: CASSAAQEQPQHF

d_gene: -
v_gene: TRBV28
abundance: many
j_gene: TRBJ2-4
CDR3nt: TGTGCCAGCAGTTTGTTGGGGCTGGGTATCAAAAACATTCAGTACTTC
CDR3aa: CASSLLGLGIKNIQYF

d_gene: -
v_gene: TRBV28
abundance: few
j_gene: TRBJ2-7
CDR3nt: TGTGCCAGCAGTTTATTTGTAGGGCTGTCCTACGAGCAGTACTTC
CDR3aa: CASSLFVGLSYEQYF

d_gene: -
v_gene: TRBV30
abundance: few
j_gene: TRBJ1-3
CDR3nt: TGTGCCTGGAGCACATCAAGCTCTGGAAACACCATATATTTT
CDR3aa: CAWSTSSSGNTIYF

d_gene: -
v_gene: TRBV7-2
abundance: -
j_gene: TRBJ1-3
CDR3nt: TGTGCCAGCAGCACTTCCGGGGGCAGAAACACCATATATTTT
CDR3aa: CASSTSGGRNTIYF

d_gene: TRBD1
v_gene: TRBV19
abundance: few
j_gene: TRBJ2-6
CDR3nt: TGTGCCAGTACCGCGACAGGGATGGGGTCTGGGGCCAACGTCCTGACTTTC
CDR3aa: CASTATGMGSGANVLTF

d_gene: TRBD1
v_gene: TRBV2
abundance: few
j_gene: TRBJ2-5
CDR3nt: TGTGCCAGCATTCTACAGGGGAAGGAGACCCAGTACTTC
CDR3aa: CASILQGKETQYF

d_gene: -
v_gene: TRBV19
abundance: -
j_gene: TRBJ1-1
CDR3nt: TGTGCCAGTAGTATATTGCGTGGTGAAGCTTTCTTT
CDR3aa: CASSILRGEAFF